This TCR beta chain was captured in a study of cytomegalovirus exposure and HLA in healthy donors. Concerning this clone itself: Its target is unknown.

The method was immunoSEQ multiplex PCR; TCRdb's version includes in-frame clones alone and lacks a portion of them. The profile shows about 140,000 clones, just over 85% of them singletons. Study-wide points: In vitro checks showed that a few CMV-associated chains really do target CMV antigens. First-cohort TCR clusters were later found to tend to co-occur in the approximately 110 validation repertoires.

Per germline, CDR1 SGHDN and CDR2 FVKESK. The CDR3 sequence is 12 residues long. Trimming pared 0 bases from V and 7 bases from J, leaving 6 bases between. The gene calls are TRBV14 and TRBJ1-2; D may be TRBD1 (5 bases). Sequencing was done on a sample of PBMCs. The receptor comes from a woman under 30 in good health and CMV-seropositive. The CDR3 DNA sequence: TGTGCCAGCAGCCAAGATGGGGCTGGCTACACCTTC. Amino acid sequence: CASSQDGAGYTF. The full variable domain, in which reference TRBV14 and TRBJ1-2 provide the parts outside the CDR3, is EAGVTQFPSHSVIEKGQTVTLRCDPISGHDNLYWYRRVMGKEIKFLLHFVKESKQDESGMPNNRFLAERTGGTYSTLKVQPAELEDSGVYFCASSQDGAGYTFGSGTRLTVV.